This TCR beta chain was obtained from a study of blood T cell repertoires in COVID-19. Across the study: Italy, Spain and the United States were the sources of the convalescent and acute COVID-19 samples. Sample material is recorded as cDNA or gDNA derived from T cells, B-cell-depleted T cells, or PBMCs.

The ends were cut back, 1 base at V and 7 bases at J, with 11 bases in the middle. Germline CDR1 and CDR2: SGHVS and FQNEAQ. The CDR3 is made up of 13 amino acids. Under the authors' procedure: Researchers report that nucleated cell counts were estimated from reference gene primer amplification. Using immunoSEQ multiplex PCR, the repertoire was profiled, and TCRdb retains in-frame clones only, with some absent. From that table come the V and J calls and clone size; the DNA was used to work out D and trimming. The sample lists around 620,000 clones, 90% seen once, with over 0.2% in the top ten. Sequencing input: peripheral blood. The chain couples TRBV7-8 to TRBJ2-7, with unresolved D. This receptor was obtained from a woman aged 18-29 years with acute or convalescent COVID-19. The CDR3 loop reads CASSLVSAGEQYF. CDR3 in DNA: TGTGCCAGCAGCTTAGTCAGCGCTGGGGAGCAGTACTTC.